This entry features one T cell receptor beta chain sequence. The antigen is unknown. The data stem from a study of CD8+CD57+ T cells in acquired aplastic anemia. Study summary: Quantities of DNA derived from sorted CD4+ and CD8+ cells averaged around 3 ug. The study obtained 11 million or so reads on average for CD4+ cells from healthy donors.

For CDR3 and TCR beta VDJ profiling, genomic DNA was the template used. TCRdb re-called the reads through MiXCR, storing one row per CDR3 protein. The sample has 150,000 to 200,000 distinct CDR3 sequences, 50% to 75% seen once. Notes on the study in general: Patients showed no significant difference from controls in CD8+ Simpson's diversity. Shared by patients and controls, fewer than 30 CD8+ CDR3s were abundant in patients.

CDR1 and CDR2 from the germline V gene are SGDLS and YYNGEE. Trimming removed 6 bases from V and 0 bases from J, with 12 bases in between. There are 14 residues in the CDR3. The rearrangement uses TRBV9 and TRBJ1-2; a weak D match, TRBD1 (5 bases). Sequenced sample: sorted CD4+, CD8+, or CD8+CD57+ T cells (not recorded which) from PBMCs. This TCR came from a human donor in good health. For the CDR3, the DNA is TGTGCCAGCACCGCTGGGGGGACTAACTATGGCTACACCTTC. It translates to CASTAGGTNYGYTF.